This TCR beta chain was sequenced in a study of cytomegalovirus exposure and HLA in healthy donors. This clone was counted only a few times. At the DNA level, this CDR3 is encoded by other sequences in the same sample as well. PCR used 60 Vbeta primers and 13 Jbeta primers. TCRdb's table, derived via immunoSEQ multiplex PCR, lists solely in-frame clones and lacks some. The sample contains hundreds of thousands of clones, about 70% of which appear only once. The CDR3 consists of 13 residues. Trimming removed 6 bases from V and 4 bases from J; junction bases left unmatched: 5. Per germline, CDR1 MNHEY and CDR2 SVGAGI.

The material sequenced was PBMCs. This clonotype was sampled from a woman in her thirties in good health and CMV-seronegative. V gene TRBV6-5 combines with J gene TRBJ1-1; 7 bases agree with TRBD1. The DNA of the CDR3 is TGTGCCAGCAGCCCTCAGGGGGGCACTGAAGCTTTCTTT. Translation gives CASSPQGGTEAFF.